Sequencing of this T cell receptor (beta chain) was carried out in a study of T cell responses to AZD1222 COVID-19 vaccine. V dropped 5 bases and J dropped 3; count of bases not matched to a gene: 6. The CDR3 has 15 residues. Germline CDR1 and CDR2: KGHSH and LQKENI. In this sample, this clone turned up a few times. The table came from immunoSEQ multiplex PCR; TCRdb's copy has only in-frame clones and leaves some out. The profile shows under 150,000 clones, about 81% of them singletons. The V and J genes are TRBV18 and TRBJ1-5; 8 nucleotides agree with TRBD1. The sequence was obtained from an adult in good health. Sequenced here: peripheral blood, sampled on day 0 of MenACWY control vaccination. The CDR3 bases are TGTGCCAGCTCATCCGGACAGGGTTTCAATCAGCCCCAGCATTTT. It codes for CASSSGQGFNQPQHF.